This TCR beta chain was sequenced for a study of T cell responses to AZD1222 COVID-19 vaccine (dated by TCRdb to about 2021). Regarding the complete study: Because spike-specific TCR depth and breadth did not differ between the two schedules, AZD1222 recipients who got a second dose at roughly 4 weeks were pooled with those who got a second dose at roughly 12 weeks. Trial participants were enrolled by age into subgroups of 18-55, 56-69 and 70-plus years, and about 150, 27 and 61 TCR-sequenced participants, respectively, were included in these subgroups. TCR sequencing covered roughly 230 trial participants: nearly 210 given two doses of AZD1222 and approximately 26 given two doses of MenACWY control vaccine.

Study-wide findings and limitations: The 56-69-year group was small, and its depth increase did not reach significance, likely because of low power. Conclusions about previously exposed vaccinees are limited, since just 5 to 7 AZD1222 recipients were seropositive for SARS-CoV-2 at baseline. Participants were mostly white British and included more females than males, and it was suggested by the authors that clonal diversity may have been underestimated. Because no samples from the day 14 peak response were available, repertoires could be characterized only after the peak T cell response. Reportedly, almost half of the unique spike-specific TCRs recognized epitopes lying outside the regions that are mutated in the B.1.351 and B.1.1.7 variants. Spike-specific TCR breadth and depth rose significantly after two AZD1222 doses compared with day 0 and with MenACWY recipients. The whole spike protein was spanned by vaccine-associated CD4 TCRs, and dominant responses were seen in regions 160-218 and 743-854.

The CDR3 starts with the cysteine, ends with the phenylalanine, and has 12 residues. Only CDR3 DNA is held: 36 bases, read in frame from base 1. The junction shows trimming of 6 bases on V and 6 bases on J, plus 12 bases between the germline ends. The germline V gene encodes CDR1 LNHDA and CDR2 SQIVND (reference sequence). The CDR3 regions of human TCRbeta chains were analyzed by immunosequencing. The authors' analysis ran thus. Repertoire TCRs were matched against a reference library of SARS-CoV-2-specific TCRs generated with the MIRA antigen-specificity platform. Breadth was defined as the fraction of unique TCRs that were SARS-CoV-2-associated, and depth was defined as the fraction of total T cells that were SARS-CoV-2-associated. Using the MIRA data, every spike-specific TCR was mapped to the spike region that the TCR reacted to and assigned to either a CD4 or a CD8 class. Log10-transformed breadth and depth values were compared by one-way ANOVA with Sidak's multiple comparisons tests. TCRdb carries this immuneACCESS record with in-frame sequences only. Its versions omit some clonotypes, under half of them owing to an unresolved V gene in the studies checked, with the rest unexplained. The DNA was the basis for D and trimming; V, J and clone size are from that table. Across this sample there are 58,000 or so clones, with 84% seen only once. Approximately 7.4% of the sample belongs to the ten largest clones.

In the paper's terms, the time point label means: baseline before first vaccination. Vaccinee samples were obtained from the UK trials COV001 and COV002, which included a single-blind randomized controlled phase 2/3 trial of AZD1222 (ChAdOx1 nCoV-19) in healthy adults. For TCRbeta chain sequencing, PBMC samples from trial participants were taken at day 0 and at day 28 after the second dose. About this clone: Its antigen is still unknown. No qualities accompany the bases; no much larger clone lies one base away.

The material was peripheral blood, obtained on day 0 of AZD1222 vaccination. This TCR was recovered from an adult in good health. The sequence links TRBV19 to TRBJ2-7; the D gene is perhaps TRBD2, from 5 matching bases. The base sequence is TGTGCCAGTAGGGCTAGCAAGGGCGAGCAGTACTTC. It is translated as CASRASKGEQYF.